Given below is one TCR beta chain in context. Its antigen is as yet unknown. This CDR3 region has 15 residues. Per the germline V gene, CDR1 is SGHTA and CDR2 is FQGNSA. This specimen comes from a study of CXCR3-negative and CXCR3-positive naive CD8 T cells. Findings and limits, study-wide: Across naive subsets, surface CD5 expression was comparable, and TCR strength was inferred from properties of the TRB CDR3.

UMI-labeled 5' RACE yielded the TRB cDNA libraries. TCRdb reprocessed the 5' RACE reads and reports one entry per CDR3 protein, with no DNA. The table gives 46,000 or so distinct CDR3 sequences; the top ten clones make up 2.5% of it. The origin of this receptor is a human donor in good health. Some clones in this sample may be carry-over from other donors' samples. The sample comprised naive CXCR3- CD8+ T cells from blood. Subset noted: CD45RO-CCR7+CD27+CD95- naive CD8+ T cells lacking CXCR3 (TNR3-). The V and J genes are TRBV7-2 and TRBJ1-1; TCRdb returns TRBD1, unconfirmable since there is no DNA. The chain's CDR3 is CAISLAWGGGTEAFF.